This T cell receptor (beta chain) was recorded in a study of regulatory T cells in long-lasting Graves disease. Findings of the study overall: Relative to newly diagnosed Graves' patients, persistent ones had lower TCR diversity. It was in persistent disease that TRBV28, TRBJ1-2 and TRBJ2-5 were favored.

Trimming pared 3 bases from V and 3 bases from J, leaving 11 bases between. This CDR3 spans 13 amino acids. Germline CDR1 reads SQVTM; CDR2 reads ANQGSEA. Arm-PCR of CDR3 regions and iRepertoire HTBI primers were used to build TCR beta libraries. TCRdb re-called the multiplex PCR reads through MiXCR, storing one row per CDR3 protein. The sample comprises about 470,000 distinct CDR3 sequences, 20% to 25% of which are singletons, and around 7% rests with the top ten. This clonotype was seen repeatedly, ten times or more. Its specificity is not known. Noted time point: persistent/refractory GD, antithyroid drugs over 5 years with positive TRAb. There was RNA extracted from PBMCs, and the TCR library was made from it. Tubes containing EDTA received 7 to 10 milliliters of drawn peripheral blood.

The TCR originated in a female donor with Graves disease. The material sequenced was peripheral blood mononuclear cells (PBMCs), taken when the disease was refractory, from a patient treated with antithyroid drugs. The chain is built from TRBV29-1 and TRBJ1-2; D ambiguous. In DNA form, the CDR3 reads TGCAGCGTTGAGGTTCTGGGAGACTATGGCTACACCTTC. Encoded protein: CSVEVLGDYGYTF.